The present T cell receptor (beta chain) was sequenced within a study of identical twins. CDR3 length: 14 residues. CDR1 and CDR2 from the germline V gene are SGHRS and YFSETQ. V shed 0 bases and J shed 1 base, with 7 bases lying between them. Study outcomes and limitations: Fewer insertions characterized abundant cord blood beta clonotypes, whereas memory repertoires showed none. There was an excess of low generation probability in the out-of-frame alpha sequences that twins shared.

TCRdb reanalysed the 5' RACE reads using MiXCR and keeps one entry per CDR3 protein. The sample includes hundreds of thousands of distinct CDR3 sequences, 9% to 15% of them seen just once. The table lists this clonotype with many counts. Its specificity is unknown. The sample also formed part of further work on yellow fever vaccine responses in identical twins.

This receptor was obtained from a woman aged 18-30 years in good health. The V and J genes are TRBV5-1 and TRBJ1-1; no clear D. Material: PBMCs. CDR3 DNA sequence: TGCGCCAGCAGCTTGGTGTTCAGGAACACTGAAGCTTTCTTT. It specifies CASSLVFRNTEAFF. Supplemented by reference TRBV5-1 and TRBJ1-1, the full variable domain reads KAGVTQTPRYLIKTRGQQVTLSCSPISGHRSVSWYQQTPGQGLQFLFEYFSETQRNKGNFPGRFSGRQFSNSRSEMNVSTLELGDSALYLCASSLVFRNTEAFFGQGTRLTVV.